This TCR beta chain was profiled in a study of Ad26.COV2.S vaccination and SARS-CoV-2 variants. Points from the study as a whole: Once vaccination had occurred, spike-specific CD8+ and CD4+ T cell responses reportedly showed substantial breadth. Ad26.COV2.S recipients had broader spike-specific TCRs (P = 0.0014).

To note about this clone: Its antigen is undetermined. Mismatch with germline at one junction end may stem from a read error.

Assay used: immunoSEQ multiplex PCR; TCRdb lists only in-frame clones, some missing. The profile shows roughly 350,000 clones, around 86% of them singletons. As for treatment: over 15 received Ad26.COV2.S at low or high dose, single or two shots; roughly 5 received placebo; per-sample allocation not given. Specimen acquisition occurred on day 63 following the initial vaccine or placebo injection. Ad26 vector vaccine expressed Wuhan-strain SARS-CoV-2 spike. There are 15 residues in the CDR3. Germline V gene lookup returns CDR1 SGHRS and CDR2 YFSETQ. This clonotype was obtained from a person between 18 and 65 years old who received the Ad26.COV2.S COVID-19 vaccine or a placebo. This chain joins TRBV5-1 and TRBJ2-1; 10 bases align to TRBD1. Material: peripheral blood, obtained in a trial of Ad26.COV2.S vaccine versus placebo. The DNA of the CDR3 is TGCACCAGCAGCAGGGGACAGGGGAAGGTTGGTGAGCAGTTCTTC. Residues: CTSSRGQGKVGEQFF.